The clone carrying this T cell receptor (beta chain) was counted a few times. This CDR3 region has 16 residues. Germline V lookup: CDR1 LGHNA, CDR2 YNFKEQ. Unmatched junction bases numbered 3, after V lost 0 bases and J lost 1 base. This record comes from a study of cytomegalovirus exposure and HLA in healthy donors. PCR was performed using 60 Vbeta and 13 Jbeta primers. Data came from immunoSEQ multiplex PCR; TCRdb stores just in-frame clones and leaves some out. The data show roughly 110,000 clones, about 84% seen once. This rearrangement joins TRBV4-2 to TRBJ2-3; TRBD2 matches 8 bases. This receptor was obtained from a man aged 25-45 years in good health and CMV-seronegative. The sequenced sample consisted of PBMCs. The CDR3 nucleotides read TGTGCCAGCAGCCAAGAACGGGAGGGCGGCACAGATACGCAGTATTTT. Protein product: CASSQEREGGTDTQYF.